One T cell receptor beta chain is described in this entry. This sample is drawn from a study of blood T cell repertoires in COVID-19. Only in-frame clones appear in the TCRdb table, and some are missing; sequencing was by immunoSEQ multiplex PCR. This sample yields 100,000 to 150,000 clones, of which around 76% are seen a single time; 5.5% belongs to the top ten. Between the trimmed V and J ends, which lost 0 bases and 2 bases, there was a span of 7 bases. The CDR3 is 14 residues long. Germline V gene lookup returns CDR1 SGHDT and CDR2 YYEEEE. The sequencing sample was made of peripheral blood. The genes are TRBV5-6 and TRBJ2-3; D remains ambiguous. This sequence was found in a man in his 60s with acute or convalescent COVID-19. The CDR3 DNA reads TGTGCCAGCAGCTTGGACGGTTACACAGATACGCAGTATTTT. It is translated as CASSLDGYTDTQYF.